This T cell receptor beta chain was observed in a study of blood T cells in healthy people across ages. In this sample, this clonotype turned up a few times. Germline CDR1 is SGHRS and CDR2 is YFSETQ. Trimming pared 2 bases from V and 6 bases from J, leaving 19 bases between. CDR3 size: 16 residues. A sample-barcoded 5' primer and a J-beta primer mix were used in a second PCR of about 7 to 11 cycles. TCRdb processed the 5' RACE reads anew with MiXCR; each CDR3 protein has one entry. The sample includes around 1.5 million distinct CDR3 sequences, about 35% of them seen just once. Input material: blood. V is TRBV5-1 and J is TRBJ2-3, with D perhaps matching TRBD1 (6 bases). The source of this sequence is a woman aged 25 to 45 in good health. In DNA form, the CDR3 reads TGCGCCAGCAGCTTCTCCCGGGACAACTTGGGGGATACGCAGTATTTT. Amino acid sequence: CASSFSRDNLGDTQYF.